Listed below are T cell receptor beta chains from one sample, sequenced in a study of vaccination effects on CD4 cells after COVID-19. Which antigens these TCRs recognize remains unknown. Sequencing was performed with immunoSEQ multiplex PCR; in TCRdb, only in-frame clones are kept and a portion is missing. Among tens of thousands of clones listed, nearly 75% were seen once. Sample: CD4+ T cells from PBMCs cultured without peptide, taken after COVID-19 vaccination. The source is a human donor who had a prior SARS-CoV-2 infection. Each CDR3 is given with its conserved first and last residue.

v_call: TRBV10-3; j_call: TRBJ1-1; cdr3_aa: CAISVLDRGLTEAFF
v_call: TRBV7-2; j_call: TRBJ2-3; cdr3_aa: CASSLGGWGDTQYF
v_call: TRBV18; j_call: TRBJ1-1; cdr3_aa: CASSPLPQTEAFF
v_call: TRBV24-1; j_call: TRBJ2-3; cdr3_aa: CATSDTGTSGRYTDTQYF
v_call: TRBV25-1; j_call: TRBJ2-7; cdr3_aa: CASSALRDSSYEQYF
v_call: TRBV19; j_call: TRBJ2-3; cdr3_aa: CASSIISEGTDTQYF
v_call: TRBV11-3; j_call: TRBJ1-2; cdr3_aa: CASSLGVDGYTF
v_call: TRBV7-3; j_call: TRBJ2-3; cdr3_aa: CASSISGTTDTQYF
v_call: TRBV5-5; j_call: TRBJ1-3; cdr3_aa: CASSLVVRGLDTIYF
v_call: TRBV19; j_call: TRBJ1-2; cdr3_aa: CASSSPGQGNYGYTF
v_call: TRBV6-5; j_call: TRBJ2-7; cdr3_aa: CASSYFGLGSEQYF
v_call: TRBV7-2; j_call: TRBJ2-2; cdr3_aa: CASSPGTGANTGELFF
v_call: TRBV7-2; j_call: TRBJ1-1; cdr3_aa: CASSFMAENTEAFF
v_call: TRBV30; j_call: TRBJ1-5; cdr3_aa: CAWSVQENQPQHF
v_call: TRBV24-1; j_call: TRBJ1-1; cdr3_aa: CATSDWGLREAFF
v_call: TRBV9; j_call: TRBJ2-3; cdr3_aa: CASSVDWGATDTQYF
v_call: TRBV18; j_call: TRBJ1-2; cdr3_aa: CASSPLGQGYGYTF
v_call: TRBV9; j_call: TRBJ1-2; cdr3_aa: CASRSDRNYGYTF
v_call: TRBV29-1; j_call: TRBJ2-1; cdr3_aa: CSLQEGSYNEQFF
v_call: TRBV12-5; j_call: TRBJ2-1; cdr3_aa: CASGSRYRGYNEQFF
v_call: TRBV7-2; j_call: TRBJ2-5; cdr3_aa: CASSFGGQETQYF
v_call: TRBV5-1; j_call: TRBJ1-2; cdr3_aa: CASSLTQFYGYTF
v_call: TRBV15; j_call: TRBJ2-1; cdr3_aa: CATSRDLSAESSYNEQFF
v_call: TRBV7-2; j_call: TRBJ2-1; cdr3_aa: CASRFSSGGVSNEQFF
v_call: TRBV5-4; j_call: TRBJ2-2; cdr3_aa: CASSTWDTGELFF
v_call: TRBV6-2/TRBV6-3; j_call: TRBJ1-1; cdr3_aa: CASSYWGENTEAFF
v_call: TRBV6-6; j_call: TRBJ1-5; cdr3_aa: CASSAQGLNQPQHF
v_call: TRBV5-4; j_call: TRBJ2-3; cdr3_aa: CASSLEGGDGTDTQYF
v_call: TRBV5-1; j_call: TRBJ2-7; cdr3_aa: CASSLGSGRAYEQYF
v_call: TRBV3-1/TRBV3-2; j_call: TRBJ2-5; cdr3_aa: CASSQPAGETQYF
v_call: TRBV7-9; j_call: TRBJ2-4; cdr3_aa: CASSLGPPSGRGNIQYF
v_call: TRBV7-6; j_call: TRBJ2-6; cdr3_aa: CASSLADSSGANVLTF